Described below is a single TCR beta chain sequence and its context. The record originates from a study of blood T cell repertoires in COVID-19. At the level of the study: T cells, B-cell-depleted T cells, or PBMCs provided the cDNA or gDNA that served as material.

Assay: immunoSEQ multiplex PCR; the TCRdb copy retains only in-frame clones and omits some. The sample yields about 120,000 clones, 65% to 80% seen once. This CDR3 contains 16 residues. Trimming took 2 bases from V and 0 from J, leaving 14 bases between them. This rearrangement joins TRBV5-3 to TRBJ1-1; no reliable D call. TRBV5-3 is an ORF; its function is uncertain. The sequenced sample was peripheral blood. The sequence was collected from a human donor with acute or convalescent COVID-19. The donor label of this sample is uncertain. DNA of the CDR3: TGTGCCAGAAGCTTAAACAGTGAAGGCTTGAACACTGAAGCTTTCTTT. Encoded protein: CARSLNSEGLNTEAFF.